The clone carrying this TCR beta chain was recorded at least ten times. Antigen specificity is unknown. Individual cDNA molecules each received unique molecular identifiers attached to them. TCRdb processed the 5' RACE reads anew with MiXCR; each CDR3 protein has one entry. The table has about 45,000 distinct CDR3 sequences, more than 9% seen once. Trimming took off 1 base at V and 1 base at J, with 9 bases between the two ends. CDR3 size: 14 residues. Looked up from germline, CDR1 is SGHDT and CDR2 is YYEEEE. This sample is drawn from a study of early T cells in non-severe SARS-CoV-2 infection. Study information: The study sequenced bulk RNA from unsorted whole blood, with chains unpaired.

Points from the study as a whole: The study's VDJdb matching favored anti-spike CD8 responses and missed private and CD4 specificities.

This rearrangement joins TRBV5-6 to TRBJ2-7, with D unclear. This clonotype was sampled from an adult who was a healthcare worker with PCR-confirmed SARS-CoV-2 infection or an uninfected control (not recorded which). The sequenced sample was whole blood. CDR3 DNA: TGTGCCAGCAGCTTGCGGTTTATTTCCTACGAGCAGTACTTC. Protein product: CASSLRFISYEQYF.